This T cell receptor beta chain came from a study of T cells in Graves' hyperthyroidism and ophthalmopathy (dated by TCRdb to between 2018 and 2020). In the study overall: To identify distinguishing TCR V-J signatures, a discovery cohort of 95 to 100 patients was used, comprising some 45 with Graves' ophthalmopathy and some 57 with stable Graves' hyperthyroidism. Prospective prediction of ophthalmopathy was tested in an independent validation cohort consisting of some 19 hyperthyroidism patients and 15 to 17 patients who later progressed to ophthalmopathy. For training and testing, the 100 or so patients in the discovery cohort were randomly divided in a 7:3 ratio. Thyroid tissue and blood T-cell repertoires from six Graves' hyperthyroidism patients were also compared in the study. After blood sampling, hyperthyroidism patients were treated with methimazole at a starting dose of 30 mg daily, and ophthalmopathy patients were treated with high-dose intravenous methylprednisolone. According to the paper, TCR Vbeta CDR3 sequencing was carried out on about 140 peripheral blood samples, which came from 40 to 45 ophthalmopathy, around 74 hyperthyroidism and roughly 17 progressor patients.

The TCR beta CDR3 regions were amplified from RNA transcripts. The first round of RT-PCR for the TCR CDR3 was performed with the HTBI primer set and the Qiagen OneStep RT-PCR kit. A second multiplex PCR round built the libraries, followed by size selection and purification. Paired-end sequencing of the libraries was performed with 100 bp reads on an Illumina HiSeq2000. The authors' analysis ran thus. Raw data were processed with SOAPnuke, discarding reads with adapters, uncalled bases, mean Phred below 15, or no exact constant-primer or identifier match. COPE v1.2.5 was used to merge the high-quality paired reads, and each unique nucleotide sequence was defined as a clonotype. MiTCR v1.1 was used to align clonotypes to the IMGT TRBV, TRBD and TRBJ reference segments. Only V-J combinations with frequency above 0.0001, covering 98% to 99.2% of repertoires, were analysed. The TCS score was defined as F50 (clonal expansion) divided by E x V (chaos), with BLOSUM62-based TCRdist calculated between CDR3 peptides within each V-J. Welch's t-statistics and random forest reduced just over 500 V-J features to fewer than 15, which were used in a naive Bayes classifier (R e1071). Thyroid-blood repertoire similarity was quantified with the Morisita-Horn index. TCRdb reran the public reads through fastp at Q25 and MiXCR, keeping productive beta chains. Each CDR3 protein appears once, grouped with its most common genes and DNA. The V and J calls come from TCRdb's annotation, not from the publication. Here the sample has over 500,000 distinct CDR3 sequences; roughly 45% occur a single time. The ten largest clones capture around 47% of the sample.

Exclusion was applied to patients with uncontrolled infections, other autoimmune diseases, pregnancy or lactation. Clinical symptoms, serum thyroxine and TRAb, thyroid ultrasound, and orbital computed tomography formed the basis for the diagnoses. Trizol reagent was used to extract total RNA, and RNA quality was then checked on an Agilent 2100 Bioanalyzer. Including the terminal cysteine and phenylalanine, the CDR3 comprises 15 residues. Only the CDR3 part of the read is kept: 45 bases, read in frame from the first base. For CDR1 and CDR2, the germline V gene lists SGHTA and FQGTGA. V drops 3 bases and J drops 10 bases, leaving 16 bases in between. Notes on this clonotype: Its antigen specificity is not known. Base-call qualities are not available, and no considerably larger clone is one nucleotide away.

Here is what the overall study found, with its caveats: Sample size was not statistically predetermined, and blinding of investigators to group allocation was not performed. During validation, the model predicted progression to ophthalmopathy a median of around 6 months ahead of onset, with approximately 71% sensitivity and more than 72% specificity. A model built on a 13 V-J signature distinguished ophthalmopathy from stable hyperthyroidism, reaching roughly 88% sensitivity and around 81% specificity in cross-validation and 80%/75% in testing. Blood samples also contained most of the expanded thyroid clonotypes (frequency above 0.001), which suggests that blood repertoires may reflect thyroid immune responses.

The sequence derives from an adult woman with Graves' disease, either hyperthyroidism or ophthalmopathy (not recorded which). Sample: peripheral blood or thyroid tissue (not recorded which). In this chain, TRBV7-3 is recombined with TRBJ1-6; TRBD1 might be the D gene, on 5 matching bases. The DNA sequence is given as TGTGCCAGCAGCTTCACCGGGCAGGGCGGATCACCCCTCCACTTT. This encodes CASSFTGQGGSPLHF.